Below, one T cell receptor beta chain is given with its context. The antigen is not known. The germline gives CDR1 LNHDA, CDR2 SQIVND (reference sequence). CDR3 length: 13 amino acids. Trimming took 5 bases from V and 4 from J; bases not matched to a gene: 4. These data are taken from a study of cytomegalovirus exposure and HLA in healthy donors. Study in general: Findings of an earlier analysis included roughly 110 million unique TCR beta sequences from roughly 180 million T cells.

Findings and caveats of the study: Prior analysis indicated that the majority of TCR beta V segments exhibited productivity approximately 87% or approximately 30% of the time. The authors later linked a missense DCLRE1C variant to TCR beta V- and J-gene trimming. Later, an analysis showed that TCR beta chains associated with HLA were more clonally expanded than others that were equally common.

With 60 Vbeta and 13 Jbeta primers, the PCR was carried out. Sequencing was performed with immunoSEQ multiplex PCR; in TCRdb, only in-frame clones are kept and a portion is missing. Of around 190,000 clones in the sample, more than 75% were seen once. The sequencing input was PBMCs. This rearrangement joins TRBV19 to TRBJ1-1, with 7 bases that match TRBD1. This TCR was recovered from a woman aged 25 to 39 in good health and CMV-seropositive. The CDR3 region has the DNA TGTGCCAGTAGTTGGGCAGGGGGCACTGAAGCTTTCTTT. Translating it yields CASSWAGGTEAFF.